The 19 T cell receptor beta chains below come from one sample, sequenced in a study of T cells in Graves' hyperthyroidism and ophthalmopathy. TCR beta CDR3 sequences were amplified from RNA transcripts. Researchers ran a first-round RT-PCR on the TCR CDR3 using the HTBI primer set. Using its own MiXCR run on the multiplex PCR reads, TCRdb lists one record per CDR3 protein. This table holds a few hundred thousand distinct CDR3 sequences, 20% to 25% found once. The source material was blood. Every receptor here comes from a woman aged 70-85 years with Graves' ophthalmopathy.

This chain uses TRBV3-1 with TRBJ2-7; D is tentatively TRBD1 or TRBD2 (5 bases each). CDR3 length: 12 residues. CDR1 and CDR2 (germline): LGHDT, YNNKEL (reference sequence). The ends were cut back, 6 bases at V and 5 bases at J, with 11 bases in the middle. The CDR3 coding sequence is TGTGCCAGCAGAGCAGGGAGCGACGAGCAGTACTTC. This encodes CASRAGSDEQYF.

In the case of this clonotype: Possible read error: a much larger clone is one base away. CDR3: CASTVWGVMNTEAFF. In DNA, the CDR3 is TGTGCCAGCACAGTATGGGGGGTCATGAACACTGAAGCTTTCTTT. The rearrangement links TRBV7-2 to TRBJ1-1, with D perhaps matching TRBD1 (5 bases). Germline CDR1 reads SGHTA; CDR2 reads FQGNSA. Deletions cut 7 bases from V and 0 bases from J, with 15 bases between. The CDR3 is 15 amino acids.

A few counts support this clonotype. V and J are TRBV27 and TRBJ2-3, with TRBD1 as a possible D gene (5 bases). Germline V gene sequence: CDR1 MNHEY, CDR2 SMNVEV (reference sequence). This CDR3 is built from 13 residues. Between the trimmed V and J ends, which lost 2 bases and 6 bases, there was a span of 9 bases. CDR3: CASSLRGQDTQYF. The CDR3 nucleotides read TGTGCCAGCAGTTTAAGGGGTCAGGATACGCAGTATTTT.

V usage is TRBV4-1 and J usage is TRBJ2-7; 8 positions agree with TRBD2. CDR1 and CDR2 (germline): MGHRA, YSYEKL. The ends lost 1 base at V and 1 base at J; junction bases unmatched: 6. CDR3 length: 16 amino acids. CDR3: CASSQAPGLGSYEQYF. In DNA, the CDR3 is TGCGCCAGCAGCCAAGCCCCGGGACTAGGTTCCTACGAGCAGTACTTC.

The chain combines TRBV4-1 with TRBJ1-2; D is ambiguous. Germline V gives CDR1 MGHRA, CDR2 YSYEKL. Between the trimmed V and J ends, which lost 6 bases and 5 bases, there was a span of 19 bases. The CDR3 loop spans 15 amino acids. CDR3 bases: TGCGCCAGCAGGGACCCCTTGACGGTCCAGTATGGCTACACCTTC. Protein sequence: CASRDPLTVQYGYTF.

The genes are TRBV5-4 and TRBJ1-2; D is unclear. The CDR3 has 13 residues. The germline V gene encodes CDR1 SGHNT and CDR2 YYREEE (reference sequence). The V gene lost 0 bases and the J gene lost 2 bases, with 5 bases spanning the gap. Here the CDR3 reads CASSLELNYGYTF. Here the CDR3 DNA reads TGTGCCAGCAGCTTGGAACTGAACTATGGCTACACCTTC.

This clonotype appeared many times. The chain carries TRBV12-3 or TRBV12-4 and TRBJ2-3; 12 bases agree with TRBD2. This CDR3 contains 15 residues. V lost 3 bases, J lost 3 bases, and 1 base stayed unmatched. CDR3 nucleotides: TGTGCCAGCAGTTTGGGGACTAGCGGGACAGATACGCAGTATTTT. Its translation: CASSLGTSGTDTQYF.

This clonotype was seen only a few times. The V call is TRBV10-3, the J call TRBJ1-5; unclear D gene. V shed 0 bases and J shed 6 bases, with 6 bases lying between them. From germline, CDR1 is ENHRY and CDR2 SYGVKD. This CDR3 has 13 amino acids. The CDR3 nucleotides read TGTGCCATCAGTGAGTCAAGTGGTCAGCCCCAGCATTTT. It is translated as CAISESSGQPQHF.

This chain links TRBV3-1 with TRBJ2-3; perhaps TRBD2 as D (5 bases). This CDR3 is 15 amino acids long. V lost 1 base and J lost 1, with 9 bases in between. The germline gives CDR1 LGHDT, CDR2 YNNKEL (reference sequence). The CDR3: CASSQALGGTDTQYF. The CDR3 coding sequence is TGTGCCAGCAGCCAAGCCCTCGGGGGCACAGATACGCAGTATTTT.

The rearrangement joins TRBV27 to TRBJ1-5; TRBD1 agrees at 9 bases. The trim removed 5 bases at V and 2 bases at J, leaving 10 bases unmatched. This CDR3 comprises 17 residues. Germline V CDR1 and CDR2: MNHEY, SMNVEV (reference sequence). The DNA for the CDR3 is TGTGCCAGCAGTGTCCGACAGGGGGTTCATGGCAATCAGCCCCAGCATTTT. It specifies CASSVRQGVHGNQPQHF.

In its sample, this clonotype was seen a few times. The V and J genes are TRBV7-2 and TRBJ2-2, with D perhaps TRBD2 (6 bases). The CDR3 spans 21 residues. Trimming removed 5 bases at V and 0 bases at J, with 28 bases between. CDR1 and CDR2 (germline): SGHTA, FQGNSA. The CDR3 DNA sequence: TGTGCCAGCAGCCGAGGTTTAGCAGCAATGACTAGACAAGCGAACACCGGGGAGCTGTTTTTT. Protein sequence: CASSRGLAAMTRQANTGELFF. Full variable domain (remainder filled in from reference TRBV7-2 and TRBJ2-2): GAGVSQSPSNKVTEKGKDVELRCDPISGHTALYWYRQSLGQGLEFLIYFQGNSAPDKSGLPSDRFSAERTGGSVSTLTIQRTQQEDSAVYLCASSRGLAAMTRQANTGELFFGEGSRLTVL.

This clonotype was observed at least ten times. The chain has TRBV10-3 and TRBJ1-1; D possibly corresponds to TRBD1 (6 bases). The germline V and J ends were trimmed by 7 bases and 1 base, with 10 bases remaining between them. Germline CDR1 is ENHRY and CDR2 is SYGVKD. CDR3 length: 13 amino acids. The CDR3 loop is CAIKWGPNTEAFF. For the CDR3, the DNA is TGTGCCATCAAGTGGGGGCCGAACACTGAAGCTTTCTTT.

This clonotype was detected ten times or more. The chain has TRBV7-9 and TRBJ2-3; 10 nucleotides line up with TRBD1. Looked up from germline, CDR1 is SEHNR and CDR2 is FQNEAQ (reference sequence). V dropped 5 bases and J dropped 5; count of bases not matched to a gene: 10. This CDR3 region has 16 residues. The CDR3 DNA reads TGTGCCAGCAGCCGTTCGGGACAGGGGATGGGAGATACGCAGTATTTT. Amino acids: CASSRSGQGMGDTQYF.

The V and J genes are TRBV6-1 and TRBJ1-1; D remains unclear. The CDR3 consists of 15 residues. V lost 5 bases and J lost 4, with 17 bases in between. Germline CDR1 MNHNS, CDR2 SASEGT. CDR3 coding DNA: TGTGCCAGCAGTCCCCGGGTTCAACTGGGCACTGAAGCTTTCTTT. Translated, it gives CASSPRVQLGTEAFF.

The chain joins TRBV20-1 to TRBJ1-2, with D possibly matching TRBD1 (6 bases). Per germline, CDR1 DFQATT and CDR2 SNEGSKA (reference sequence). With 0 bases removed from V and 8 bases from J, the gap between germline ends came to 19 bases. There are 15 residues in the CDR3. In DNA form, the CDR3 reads TGCAGTGCTAGAGAAGGGGGGTCAGGGATGGGGGGCTACACCTTC. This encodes CSAREGGSGMGGYTF.

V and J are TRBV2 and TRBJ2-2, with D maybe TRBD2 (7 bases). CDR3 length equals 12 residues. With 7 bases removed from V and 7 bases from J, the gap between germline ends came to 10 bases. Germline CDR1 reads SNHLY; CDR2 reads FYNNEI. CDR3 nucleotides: TGTGCCAGCAAGGGGGAGGGCGGGGAGCTGTTTTTT. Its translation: CASKGEGGELFF.

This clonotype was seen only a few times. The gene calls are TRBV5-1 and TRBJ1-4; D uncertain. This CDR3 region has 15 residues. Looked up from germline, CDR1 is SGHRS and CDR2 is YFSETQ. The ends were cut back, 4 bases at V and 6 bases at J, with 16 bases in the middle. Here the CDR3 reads CASSLSPGFDEKLFF. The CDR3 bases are TGCGCCAGCAGCCTATCCCCCGGATTCGATGAAAAACTGTTTTTT.

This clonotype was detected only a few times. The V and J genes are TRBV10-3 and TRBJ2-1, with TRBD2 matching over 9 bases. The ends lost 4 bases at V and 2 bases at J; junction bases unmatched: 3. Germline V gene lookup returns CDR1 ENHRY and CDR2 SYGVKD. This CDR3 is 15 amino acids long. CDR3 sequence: CAISGSGRPYNEQFF. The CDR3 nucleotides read TGTGCCATCAGTGGGAGCGGGAGGCCCTACAATGAGCAGTTCTTC.

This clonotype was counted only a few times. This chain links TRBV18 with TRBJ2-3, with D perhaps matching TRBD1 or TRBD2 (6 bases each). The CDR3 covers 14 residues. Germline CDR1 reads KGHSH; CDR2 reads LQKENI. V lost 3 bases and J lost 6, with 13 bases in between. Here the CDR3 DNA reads TGTGCCAGCTCACCGTGGGGAGGACAGGATACGCAGTATTTT. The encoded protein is CASSPWGGQDTQYF.